Here is one TCR beta chain with its context. Its antigen remains unknown. Germline V gene sequence: CDR1 SEHNR, CDR2 FQNEAQ (reference sequence). CDR3 length equals 12 residues. Trimming pared 3 bases from V and 7 bases from J, leaving 9 bases between. Each TCR beta cDNA library carried unique molecular identifiers. T cells numbering roughly 0.9 to 10 million yielded cDNA molecules that totaled about 500,000. TCRdb called the PCR reads again in MiXCR, with one record for every CDR3 protein. Altogether about 430,000 distinct CDR3 sequences are present, approximately 37% being singletons, with the ten largest covering around 8%. This sample was taken from a study of post-analysis software for immune sequencing data. Study overall: Relapsing-remitting, secondary progressive and progressive-relapsing forms made up the multiple sclerosis disease courses. Regarding the study as a whole: Included in a set of about five TRBV segments more frequent in patients than controls were TRBV5-6, TRBV5-1 and TRBV20-1. Clustering by F measure revealed strong co-clustering among samples prepared together in one batch. Among multiple sclerosis patients, normalized Chao1 diversity was significantly below that of controls.

The TCR comes from a girl aged 2 to 9 with multiple sclerosis. The chain carries TRBV7-9 and TRBJ1-2; a weak D match, TRBD1 (6 bases). Sequencing was performed on blood. CDR3 region: CASSFPGVGYTF. CDR3 in DNA: TGTGCCAGCAGCTTCCCAGGGGTTGGCTACACCTTC.